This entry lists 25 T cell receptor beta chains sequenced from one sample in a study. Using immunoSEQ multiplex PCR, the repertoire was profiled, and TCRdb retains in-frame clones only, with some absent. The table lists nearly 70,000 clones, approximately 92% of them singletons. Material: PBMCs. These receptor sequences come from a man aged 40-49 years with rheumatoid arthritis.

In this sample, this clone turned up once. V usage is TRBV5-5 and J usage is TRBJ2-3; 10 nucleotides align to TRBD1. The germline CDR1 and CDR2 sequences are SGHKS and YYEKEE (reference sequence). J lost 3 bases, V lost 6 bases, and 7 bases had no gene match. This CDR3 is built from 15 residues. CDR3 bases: TGTGCCAGCATACTCCGGGACAGGGGAACAGATACGCAGTATTTT. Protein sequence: CASILRDRGTDTQYF.

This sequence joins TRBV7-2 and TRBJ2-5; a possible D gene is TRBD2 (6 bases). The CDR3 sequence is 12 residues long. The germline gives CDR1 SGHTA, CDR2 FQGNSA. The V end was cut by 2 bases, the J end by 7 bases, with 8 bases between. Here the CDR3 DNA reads TGTGCCAGCAGCTTAAGGAGGGCGACCCAGTACTTC. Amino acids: CASSLRRATQYF.

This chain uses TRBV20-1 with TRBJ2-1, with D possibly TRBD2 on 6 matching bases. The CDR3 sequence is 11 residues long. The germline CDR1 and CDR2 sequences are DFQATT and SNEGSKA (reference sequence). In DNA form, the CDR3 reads TGCAGCTTAGCGGATAACAATGAGCAGTTCTTC. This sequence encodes CSLADNNEQFF.

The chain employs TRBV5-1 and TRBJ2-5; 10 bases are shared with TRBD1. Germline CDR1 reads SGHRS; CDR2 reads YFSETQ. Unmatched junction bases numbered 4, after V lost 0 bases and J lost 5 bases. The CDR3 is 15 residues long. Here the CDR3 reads CASSLGGTGVETQYF. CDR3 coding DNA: TGCGCCAGCAGCTTGGGTGGGACAGGGGTCGAGACCCAGTACTTC.

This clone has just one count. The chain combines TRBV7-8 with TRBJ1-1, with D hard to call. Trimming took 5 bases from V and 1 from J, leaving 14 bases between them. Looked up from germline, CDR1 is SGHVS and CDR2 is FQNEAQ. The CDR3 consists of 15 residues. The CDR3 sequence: CASSALPRQNTEAFF. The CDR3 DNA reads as TGTGCCAGCAGCGCGCTACCCAGACAGAACACTGAAGCTTTCTTT.

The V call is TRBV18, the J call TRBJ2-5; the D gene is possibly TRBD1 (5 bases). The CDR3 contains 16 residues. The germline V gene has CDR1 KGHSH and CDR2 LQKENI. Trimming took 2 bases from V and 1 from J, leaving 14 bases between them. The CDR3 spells CASSPVGQGFQETQYF. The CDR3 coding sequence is TGTGCCAGCTCACCAGTGGGGCAGGGCTTCCAAGAGACCCAGTACTTC.

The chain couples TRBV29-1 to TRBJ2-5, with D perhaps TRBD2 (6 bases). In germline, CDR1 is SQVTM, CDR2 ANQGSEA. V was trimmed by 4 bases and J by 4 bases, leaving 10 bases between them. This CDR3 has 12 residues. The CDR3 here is CSVGRGGETQYF. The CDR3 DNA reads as TGCAGCGTTGGAAGGGGAGGAGAGACCCAGTACTTC.

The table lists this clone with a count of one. The CDR3 nucleotides are TGCAGCGTCGACAGGGGGCGGAACGAGCAGTACTTC. Its protein is CSVDRGRNEQYF. This chain links TRBV29-1 with TRBJ2-7; 10 bases map to TRBD1. Germline V gene data show CDR1 as SQVTM and CDR2 as ANQGSEA. V was clipped by 6 bases and J by 5 bases; unmatched bases: 4. The CDR3 consists of 12 residues.

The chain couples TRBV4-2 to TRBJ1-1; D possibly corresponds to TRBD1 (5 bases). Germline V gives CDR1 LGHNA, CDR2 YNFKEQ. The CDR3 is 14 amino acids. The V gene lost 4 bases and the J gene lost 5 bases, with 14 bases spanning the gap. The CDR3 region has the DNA TGTGCCAGCAGCCCTGGGGGGGTAGGAACTGAAGCTTTCTTT. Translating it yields CASSPGGVGTEAFF.

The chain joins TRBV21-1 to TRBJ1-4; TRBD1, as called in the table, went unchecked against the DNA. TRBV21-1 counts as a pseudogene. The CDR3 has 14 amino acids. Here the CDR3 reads CASNLQGSNEKLFF. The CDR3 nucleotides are TGTGCCAGCAACTTACAGGGCTCTAATGAAAAACTGTTTTTT.

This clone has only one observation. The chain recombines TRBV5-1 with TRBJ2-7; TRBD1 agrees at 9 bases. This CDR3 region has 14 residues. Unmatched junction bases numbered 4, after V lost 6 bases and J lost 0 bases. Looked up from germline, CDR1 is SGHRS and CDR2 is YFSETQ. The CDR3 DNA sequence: TGCGCCAGCAAACAGGGGGCAAGCTCCTACGAGCAGTACTTC. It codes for CASKQGASSYEQYF.

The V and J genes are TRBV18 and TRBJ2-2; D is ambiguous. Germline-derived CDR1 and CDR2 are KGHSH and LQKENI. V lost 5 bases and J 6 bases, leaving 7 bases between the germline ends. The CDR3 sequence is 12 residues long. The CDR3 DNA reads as TGTGCCAGCTCAATGCAATCCGGGGAGCTGTTTTTT. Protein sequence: CASSMQSGELFF. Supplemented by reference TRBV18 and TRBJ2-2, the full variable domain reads NAGVMQNPRHLVRRRGQEARLRCSPMKGHSHVYWYRQLPEEGLKFMVYLQKENIIDESGMPKERFSAEFPKEGPSILRIQQVVRGDSAAYFCASSMQSGELFFGEGSRLTVL.

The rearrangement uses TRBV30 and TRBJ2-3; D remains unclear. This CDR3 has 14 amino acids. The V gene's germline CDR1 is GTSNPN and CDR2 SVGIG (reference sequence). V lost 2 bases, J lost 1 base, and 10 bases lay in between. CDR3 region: CAWSPGFGTDTQYF. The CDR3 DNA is TGTGCCTGGAGTCCCGGTTTTGGCACAGATACGCAGTATTTT.

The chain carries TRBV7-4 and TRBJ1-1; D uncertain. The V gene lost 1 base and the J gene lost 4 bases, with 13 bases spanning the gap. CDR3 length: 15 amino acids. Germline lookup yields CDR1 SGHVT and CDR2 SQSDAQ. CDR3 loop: CASSLVRGAATEAFF. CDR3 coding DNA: TGTGCCAGCAGCTTAGTGCGGGGAGCGGCCACTGAAGCTTTCTTT.

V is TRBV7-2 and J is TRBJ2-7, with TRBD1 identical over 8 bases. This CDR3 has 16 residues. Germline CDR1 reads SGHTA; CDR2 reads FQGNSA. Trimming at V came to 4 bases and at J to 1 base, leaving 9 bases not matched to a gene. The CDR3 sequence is CASSSTDRGFSYEQYF. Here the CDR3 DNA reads TGTGCCAGCAGCTCAACCGACAGGGGATTTTCCTACGAGCAGTACTTC.

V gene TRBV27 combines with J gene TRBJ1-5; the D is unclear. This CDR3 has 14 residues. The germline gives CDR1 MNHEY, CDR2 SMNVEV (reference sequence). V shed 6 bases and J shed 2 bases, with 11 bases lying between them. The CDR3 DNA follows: TGTGCCAGCAGGGCGTCGACGGGCAATCAGCCCCAGCATTTT. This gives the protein CASRASTGNQPQHF.

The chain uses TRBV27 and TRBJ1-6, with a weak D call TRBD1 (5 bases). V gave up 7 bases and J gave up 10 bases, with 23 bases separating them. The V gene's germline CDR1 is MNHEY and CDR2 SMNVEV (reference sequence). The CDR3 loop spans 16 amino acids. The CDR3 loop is CASKLEGRQPWSPLHF. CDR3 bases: TGTGCCAGCAAACTCGAGGGACGCCAACCATGGTCACCCCTCCACTTT.

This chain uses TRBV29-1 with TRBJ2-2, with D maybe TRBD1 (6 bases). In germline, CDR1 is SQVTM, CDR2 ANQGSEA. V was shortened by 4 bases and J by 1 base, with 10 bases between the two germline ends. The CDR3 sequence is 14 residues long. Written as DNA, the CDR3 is TGCAGCGTTGTTCGAGGGGGGAACACCGGGGAGCTGTTTTTT. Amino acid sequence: CSVVRGGNTGELFF.

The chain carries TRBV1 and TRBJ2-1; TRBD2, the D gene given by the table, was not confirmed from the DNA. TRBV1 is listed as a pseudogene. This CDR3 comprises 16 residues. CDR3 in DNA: TGCACCAGCAGCATTCAAAAGCGGGGGGTGGGGAATGAGCAGTTCTTC. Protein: CTSSIQKRGVGNEQFF.

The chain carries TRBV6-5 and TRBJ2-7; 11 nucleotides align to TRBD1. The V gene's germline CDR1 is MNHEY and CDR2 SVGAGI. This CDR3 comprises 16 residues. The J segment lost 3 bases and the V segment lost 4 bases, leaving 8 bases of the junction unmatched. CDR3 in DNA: TGTGCCAGCAGTTCTGGCGGGACAGGGGGACACTACGAGCAGTACTTC. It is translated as CASSSGGTGGHYEQYF.

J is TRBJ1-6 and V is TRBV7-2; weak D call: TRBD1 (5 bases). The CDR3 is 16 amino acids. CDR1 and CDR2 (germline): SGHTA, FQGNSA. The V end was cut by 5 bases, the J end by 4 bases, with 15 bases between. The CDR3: CASSEQAGGYNSPLHF. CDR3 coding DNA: TGTGCCAGCAGCGAACAGGCCGGAGGATATAATTCACCCCTCCACTTT.

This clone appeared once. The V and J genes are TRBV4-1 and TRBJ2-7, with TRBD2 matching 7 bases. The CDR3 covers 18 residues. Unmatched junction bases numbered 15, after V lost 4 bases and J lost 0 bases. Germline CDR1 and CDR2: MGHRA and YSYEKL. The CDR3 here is CASSRAFLSGGNSYEQYF. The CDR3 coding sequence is TGCGCCAGCAGCCGAGCCTTTCTGTCGGGAGGTAACTCCTACGAGCAGTACTTC.

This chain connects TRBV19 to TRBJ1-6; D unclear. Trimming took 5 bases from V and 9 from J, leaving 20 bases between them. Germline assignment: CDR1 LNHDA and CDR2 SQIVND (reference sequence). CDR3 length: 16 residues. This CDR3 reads CASSVRAPKGGSPLHF. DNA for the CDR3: TGTGCCAGTAGTGTACGGGCCCCCAAAGGTGGTTCACCCCTCCACTTT.

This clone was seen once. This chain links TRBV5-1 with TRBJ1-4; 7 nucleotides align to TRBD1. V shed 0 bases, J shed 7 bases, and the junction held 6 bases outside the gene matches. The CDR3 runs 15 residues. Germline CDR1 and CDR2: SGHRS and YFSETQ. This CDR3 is CASSLVTGVGEKLFF. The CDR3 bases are TGCGCCAGCAGCTTGGTCACAGGGGTCGGTGAAAAACTGTTTTTT.

CDR3 bases: TGTGCCAGCAGCGTAGGTGGCTTTACCTACGAGCAGTACTTC. Translation gives CASSVGGFTYEQYF. J is TRBJ2-7 and V is TRBV9; D is unclear. Per germline, CDR1 SGDLS and CDR2 YYNGEE. Between the trimmed V and J ends, which lost 0 bases and 2 bases, there was a span of 9 bases. This CDR3 has 14 amino acids.